Below are 13 T cell receptor beta chains sequenced from a single sample in a study of spatial heterogeneity in lung cancer. Noted time point: blood at routine non-recurrence follow-up after resection. Using its own MiXCR run on the 5' RACE reads, TCRdb lists one record per CDR3 protein. The profile shows roughly 16,000 distinct CDR3 sequences, 6.3% of them singletons. The specimen comprised PBMCs, sampled at follow-up. All receptors derive from a male donor with early-stage non-small cell lung cancer.

At least ten counts were recorded for this clonotype. J is TRBJ1-2 and V is TRBV6-1; TRBD1 is a possible D gene (5 bases). This CDR3 is built from 15 residues. Trimming took off 0 bases at V and 7 bases at J, with 15 bases between the two ends. The germline V gene has CDR1 MNHNS and CDR2 SASEGT. CDR3 in amino acids: CASSEALGGRAGYTF. CDR3 nucleotides: TGTGCCAGCAGTGAAGCGCTTGGGGGAAGAGCTGGCTACACCTTC.

This clonotype was detected ten times or more. The J gene is TRBJ2-2, the V gene TRBV6-2 or TRBV6-3, with D possibly matching TRBD2 (6 bases). Trimming took 6 bases from V and 2 from J, leaving 16 bases between them. The length of the CDR3 is 16 residues. Germline CDR1 is MNHEY and CDR2 is SVGEGT. As DNA, the CDR3 is TGTGCCAGCAGGCCCTCCGGGACTCGAAACACCGGGGAGCTGTTTTTT. Residues: CASRPSGTRNTGELFF.

This clonotype has at least ten counts. The chain has TRBV11-3 and TRBJ2-7; TRBD2 agrees at 11 bases. This CDR3 comprises 15 residues. CDR1 and CDR2 (germline): SGHNT, YENEEA. Losses at the gene ends were 4 bases for V and 0 bases for J; bases not matched to a gene: 2. CDR3 residues: CASSSGTSGSYEQYF. CDR3 DNA sequence: TGTGCCAGCAGCTCCGGGACTAGCGGCTCCTACGAGCAGTACTTC.

The table lists this clonotype with many counts. The gene calls are TRBV20-1 and TRBJ2-5; weak D call: TRBD1 (5 bases). Germline V gene data show CDR1 as DFQATT and CDR2 as SNEGSKA (reference sequence). The CDR3 sequence is 12 residues long. Trimming took 0 bases from V and 5 from J, leaving 7 bases between them. CDR3 nucleotide sequence: TGCAGTGCTAGAGATGCAGGGGAGACCCAGTACTTC. Protein product: CSARDAGETQYF.

Judged by abundance, this clonotype is medium-sized (0.01 to 0.1%). The V gene is TRBV29-1, the J gene TRBJ2-7, with 12 nucleotides matching TRBD2. The CDR3 runs 14 residues. J was trimmed by 4 bases and V by 4 bases; bases with no gene match: 5. From germline, CDR1 is SQVTM and CDR2 ANQGSEA. CDR3 region: CSVGGLAGGYEQYF. CDR3 in DNA: TGCAGCGTTGGGGGCCTAGCGGGAGGGTACGAGCAGTACTTC.

In this sample, this clonotype is medium-sized (0.01 to 0.1%). The chain employs TRBV28 and TRBJ2-7; D is tentatively TRBD1 or TRBD2 (5 bases each). Germline CDR1 MDHEN, CDR2 SYDVKM. Between the trimmed V and J ends, which lost 6 bases and 3 bases, there was a span of 24 bases. The CDR3 is 17 amino acids. Written as DNA, the CDR3 is TGTGCCAGCAGCCCGACCGGGGCCGAACTTCTAATCTACGAGCAGTACTTC. Translating it yields CASSPTGAELLIYEQYF.

In its sample, this clonotype was seen many times. The chain joins TRBV4-3 to TRBJ2-1; a weak D match, TRBD2 (5 bases). CDR1 and CDR2 (germline): LGHNA, YSLEER. The CDR3 consists of 15 residues. V gave up 4 bases and J gave up 4 bases, with 14 bases separating them. In DNA, the CDR3 is TGCGCCAGCAGCCTCGTGAGGGTCTTTTACAATGAGCAGTTCTTC. Translation: CASSLVRVFYNEQFF.

This clonotype is judged medium-sized. V gene TRBV11-2 combines with J gene TRBJ1-4, with D tentatively TRBD1 (5 bases). V was trimmed by 1 base and J by 4 bases, leaving 10 bases between them. Germline values: CDR1 SGHAT, CDR2 FQNNGV. This CDR3 is built from 15 residues. CDR3 residues: CASSLAGVGNEKLFF. The DNA for the CDR3 is TGTGCCAGCAGCTTAGCGGGGGTCGGTAATGAAAAACTGTTTTTT.

This clonotype came up many times. The gene calls are TRBV20-1 and TRBJ2-1; 8 bases match TRBD2. Germline-derived CDR1 and CDR2 are DFQATT and SNEGSKA (reference sequence). The CDR3 totals 15 residues. V was clipped by 5 bases and J by 5 bases; unmatched bases: 11. Here the CDR3 DNA reads TGCAGTGCTTGGGGCTGGAGCGGGAGTAACAATGAGCAGTTCTTC. Amino acids: CSAWGWSGSNNEQFF.

The chain's CDR3 is CSAQDRSGGVYEQYF. Written as DNA, the CDR3 is TGCAGTGCTCAGGACCGCTCAGGGGGGGTCTACGAGCAGTACTTC. The gene calls are TRBV20-1 and TRBJ2-7; D tentatively fits TRBD1 or TRBD2 (7 bases each). Trimming took off 5 bases at V and 3 bases at J, with 20 bases between the two ends. This CDR3 is 15 amino acids long. Germline loops: CDR1 DFQATT, CDR2 SNEGSKA (reference sequence).

This clonotype was counted at least ten times. The V and J genes are TRBV5-1 and TRBJ2-3; a weak D match, TRBD2 (6 bases). V lost 4 bases to trimming and J lost 5 bases, with 11 bases between them. Germline V gene data show CDR1 as SGHRS and CDR2 as YFSETQ. The CDR3 totals 13 residues. The DNA of the CDR3 is TGCGCCAGCAGCCCCGGGCGGGGAGATACGCAGTATTTT. It yields the protein CASSPGRGDTQYF.

This clonotype occurred many times. The rearrangement uses TRBV5-1 and TRBJ2-7; 10 positions match TRBD1. Unmatched junction bases numbered 6, after V lost 4 bases and J lost 2 bases. The germline V gene has CDR1 SGHRS and CDR2 YFSETQ. This CDR3 is built from 15 residues. CDR3 loop: CASSPWTGGTYEQYF. As DNA, the CDR3 is TGCGCCAGCAGCCCCTGGACAGGGGGGACCTACGAGCAGTACTTC.

This clonotype has a count of ten or more. The rearrangement links TRBV28 to TRBJ2-1; 10 bases are shared with TRBD2. Germline-derived CDR1 and CDR2 are MDHEN and SYDVKM. The CDR3 is 14 residues long. Trimming took 8 bases from V and 7 from J; bases not matched to a gene: 8. CDR3 DNA sequence: TGTGCCAGCTCACAACTAGCGGGACAGAATGAGCAGTTCTTC. Protein sequence: CASSQLAGQNEQFF.